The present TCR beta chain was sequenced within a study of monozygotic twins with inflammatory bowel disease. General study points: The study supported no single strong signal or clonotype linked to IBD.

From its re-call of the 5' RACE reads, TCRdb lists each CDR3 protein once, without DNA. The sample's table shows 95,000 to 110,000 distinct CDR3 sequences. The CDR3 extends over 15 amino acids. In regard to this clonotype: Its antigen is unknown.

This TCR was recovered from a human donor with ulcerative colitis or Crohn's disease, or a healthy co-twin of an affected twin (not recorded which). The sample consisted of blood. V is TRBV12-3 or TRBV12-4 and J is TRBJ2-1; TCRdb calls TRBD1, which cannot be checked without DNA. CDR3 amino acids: CASSSLQGLGDEQFF.